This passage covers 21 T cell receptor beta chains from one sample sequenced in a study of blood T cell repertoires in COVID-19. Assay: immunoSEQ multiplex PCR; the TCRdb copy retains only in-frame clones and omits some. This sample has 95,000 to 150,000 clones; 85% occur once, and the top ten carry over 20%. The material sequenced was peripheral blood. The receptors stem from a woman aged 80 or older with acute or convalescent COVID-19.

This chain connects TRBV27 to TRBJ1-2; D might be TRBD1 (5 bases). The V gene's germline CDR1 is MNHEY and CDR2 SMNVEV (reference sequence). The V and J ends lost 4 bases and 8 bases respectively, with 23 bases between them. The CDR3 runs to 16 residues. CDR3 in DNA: TGTGCCAGCAGTTCCAATGAGGGGTGGGCCCGGGGGGGCTACACCTTC. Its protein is CASSSNEGWARGGYTF.

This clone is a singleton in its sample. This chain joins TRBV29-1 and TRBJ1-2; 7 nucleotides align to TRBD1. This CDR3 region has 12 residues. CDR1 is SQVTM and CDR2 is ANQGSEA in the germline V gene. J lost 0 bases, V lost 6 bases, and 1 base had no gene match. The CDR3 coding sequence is TGCAGCGTGGGACAGTCTAACTATGGCTACACCTTC. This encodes CSVGQSNYGYTF.

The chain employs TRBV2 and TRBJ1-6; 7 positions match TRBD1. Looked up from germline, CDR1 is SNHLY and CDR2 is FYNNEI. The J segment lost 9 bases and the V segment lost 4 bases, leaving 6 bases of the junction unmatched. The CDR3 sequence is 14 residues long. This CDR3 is CASSARDRVSPLHF. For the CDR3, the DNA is TGTGCCAGCAGTGCCCGGGACAGAGTTTCACCCCTCCACTTT.

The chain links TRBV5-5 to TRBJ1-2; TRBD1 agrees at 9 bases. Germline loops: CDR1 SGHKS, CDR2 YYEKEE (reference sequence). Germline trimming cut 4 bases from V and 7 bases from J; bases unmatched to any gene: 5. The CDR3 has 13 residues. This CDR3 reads CASSIGTGLGYTF. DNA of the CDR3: TGTGCCAGCAGCATCGGGACAGGGCTTGGCTACACCTTC. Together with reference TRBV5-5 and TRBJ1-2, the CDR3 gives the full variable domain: DAGVTQSPTHLIKTRGQQVTLRCSPISGHKSVSWYQQVLGQGPQFIFQYYEKEERGRGNFPDRFSARQFPNYSSELNVNALLLGDSALYLCASSIGTGLGYTFGSGTRLTVV.

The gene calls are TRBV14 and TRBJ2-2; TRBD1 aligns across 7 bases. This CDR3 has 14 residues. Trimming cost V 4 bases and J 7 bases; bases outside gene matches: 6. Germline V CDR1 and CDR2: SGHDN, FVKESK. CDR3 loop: CASSPQAGGGELFF. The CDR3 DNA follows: TGTGCCAGCAGCCCGCAGGCAGGGGGCGGGGAGCTGTTTTTT.

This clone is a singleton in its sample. CDR3 nucleotide sequence: TGTGCCAGCAGCTTAGTTCGGCGGGCTAGCGGAAACTATGGCTACACCTTC. Protein sequence: CASSLVRRASGNYGYTF. The chain carries TRBV7-8 and TRBJ1-2; D not certain. Germline CDR1 and CDR2: SGHVS and FQNEAQ. Trimming removed 1 base at V and 2 bases at J, with 17 bases between. The CDR3 spans 17 residues. The full variable domain, rest sourced from reference TRBV7-8 and TRBJ1-2, is GAGVSQSPRYKVAKRGQDVALRCDPISGHVSLFWYQQALGQGPEFLTYFQNEAQLDKSGLPSDRFFAERPEGSVSTLKIQRTQQEDSAVYLCASSLVRRASGNYGYTFGSGTRLTVV.

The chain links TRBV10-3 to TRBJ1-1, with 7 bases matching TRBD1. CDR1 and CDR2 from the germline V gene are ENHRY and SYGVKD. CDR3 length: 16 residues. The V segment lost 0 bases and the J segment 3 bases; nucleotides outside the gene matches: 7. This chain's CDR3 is CAISESGRGQDTEAFF. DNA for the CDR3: TGTGCCATCAGTGAGTCGGGTAGGGGGCAGGACACTGAAGCTTTCTTT.

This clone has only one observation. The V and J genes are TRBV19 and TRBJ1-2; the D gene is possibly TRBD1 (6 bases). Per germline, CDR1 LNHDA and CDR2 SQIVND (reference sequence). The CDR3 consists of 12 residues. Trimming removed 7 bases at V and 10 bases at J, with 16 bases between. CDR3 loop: CASTGTKADYTF. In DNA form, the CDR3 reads TGTGCCAGTACTGGGACAAAGGCTGACTACACCTTC.

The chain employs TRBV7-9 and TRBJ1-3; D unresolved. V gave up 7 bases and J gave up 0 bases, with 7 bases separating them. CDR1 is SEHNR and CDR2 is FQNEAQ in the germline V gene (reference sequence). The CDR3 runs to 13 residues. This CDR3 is CASNSNSGNTIYF. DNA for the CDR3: TGTGCCAGCAATAGTAACTCTGGAAACACCATATATTTT.

CDR3 nucleotides: TGTGCCAGCAGCGACAGGGCCCGGAACACTGAAGCTTTCTTT. Amino acids: CASSDRARNTEAFF. The chain couples TRBV9 to TRBJ1-1; the D gene is possibly TRBD1 (6 bases). V lost 3 bases to trimming and J lost 1 base, with 10 bases between them. This CDR3 has 14 residues. CDR1 is SGDLS, CDR2 YYNGEE, per germline.

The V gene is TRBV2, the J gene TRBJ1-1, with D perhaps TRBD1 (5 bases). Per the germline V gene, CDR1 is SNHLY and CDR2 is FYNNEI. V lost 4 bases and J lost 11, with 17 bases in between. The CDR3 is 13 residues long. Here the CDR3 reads CASSGDLTNVAFF. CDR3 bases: TGTGCCAGCAGTGGGGACTTAACAAACGTGGCTTTCTTT.

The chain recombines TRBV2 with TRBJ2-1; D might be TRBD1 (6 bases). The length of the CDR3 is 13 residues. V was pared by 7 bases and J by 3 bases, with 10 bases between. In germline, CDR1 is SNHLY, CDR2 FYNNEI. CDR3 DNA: TGTGCCAGCAAGGTACAGGGCTACAATGAGCAGTTCTTC. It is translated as CASKVQGYNEQFF.

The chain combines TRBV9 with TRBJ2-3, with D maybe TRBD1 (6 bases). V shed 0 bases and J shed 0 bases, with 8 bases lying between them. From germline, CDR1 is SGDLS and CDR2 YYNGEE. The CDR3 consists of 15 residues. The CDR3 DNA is TGTGCCAGCAGCGTAGACCAGGGGAGCACAGATACGCAGTATTTT. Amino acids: CASSVDQGSTDTQYF.

CDR3 DNA: TGTGCCAGCTCACCCTCTTTGGGACAATCACCCCTCCACTTT. Its translation is CASSPSLGQSPLHF. This rearrangement joins TRBV18 to TRBJ1-6, with D perhaps TRBD1 (6 bases). This CDR3 has 14 residues. In germline, CDR1 is KGHSH, CDR2 LQKENI. Deletions cut 3 bases from V and 10 bases from J, with 13 bases between.

The CDR3 DNA follows: TGTGCCAGCAGCGCGACCACAGGGGTTGGGACTGAAGCTTTCTTT. It specifies CASSATTGVGTEAFF. The rearrangement joins TRBV11-1 to TRBJ1-1, with 7 bases aligning to TRBD1. The CDR3 sequence is 15 residues long. The germline gives CDR1 SGHAT, CDR2 FQDESV (reference sequence). V lost 5 bases, J lost 5 bases, and 11 bases stayed unmatched.

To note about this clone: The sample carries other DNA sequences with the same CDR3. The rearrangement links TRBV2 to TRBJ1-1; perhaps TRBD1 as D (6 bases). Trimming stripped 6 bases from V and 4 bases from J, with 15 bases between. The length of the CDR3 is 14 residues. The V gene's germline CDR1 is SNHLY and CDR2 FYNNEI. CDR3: CASRIQGGGTEAFF. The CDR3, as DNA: TGTGCCAGCAGAATACAGGGTGGGGGCACTGAAGCTTTCTTT.

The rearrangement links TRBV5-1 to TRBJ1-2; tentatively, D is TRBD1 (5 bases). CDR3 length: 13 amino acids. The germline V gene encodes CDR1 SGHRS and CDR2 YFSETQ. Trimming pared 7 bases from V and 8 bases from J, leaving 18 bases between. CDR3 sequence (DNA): TGCGCCAGCTCCTCTCAGGGTTCGGCGGGCTACACCTTC. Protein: CASSSQGSAGYTF.

CDR3: CASSFFRGNEQFF. The CDR3 DNA follows: TGTGCCAGCAGTTTTTTCAGGGGAAATGAGCAGTTCTTC. V is TRBV6-6 and J is TRBJ2-1; D is possibly TRBD1 (6 bases). This CDR3 region has 13 residues. The V end lost 4 bases, the J end lost 7 bases, and 11 bases lay between the germline ends. Germline V gene sequence: CDR1 MNHNY, CDR2 SVGAGI (reference sequence).

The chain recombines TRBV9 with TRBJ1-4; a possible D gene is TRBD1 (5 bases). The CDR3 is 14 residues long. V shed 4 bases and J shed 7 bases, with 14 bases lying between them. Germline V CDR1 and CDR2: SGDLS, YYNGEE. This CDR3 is CASSPPGGAEKLFF. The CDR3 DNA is TGTGCCAGCAGCCCCCCCGGGGGTGCTGAAAAACTGTTTTTT.

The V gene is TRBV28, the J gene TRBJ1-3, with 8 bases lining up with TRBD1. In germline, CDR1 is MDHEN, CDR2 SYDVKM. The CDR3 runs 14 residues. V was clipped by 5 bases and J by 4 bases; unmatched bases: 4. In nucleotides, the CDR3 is TGTGCCAGCAGTGGACAGGGAGAGGGAAACACCATATATTTT. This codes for CASSGQGEGNTIYF.

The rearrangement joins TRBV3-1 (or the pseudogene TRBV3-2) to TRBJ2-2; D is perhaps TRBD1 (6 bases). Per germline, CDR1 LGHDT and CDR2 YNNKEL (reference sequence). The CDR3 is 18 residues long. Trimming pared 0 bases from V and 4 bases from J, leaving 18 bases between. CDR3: CASSQDFLTGLSTGELFF. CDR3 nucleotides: TGTGCCAGCAGCCAAGATTTTTTAACAGGGTTGAGCACCGGGGAGCTGTTTTTT.